The sequence of this TCR beta chain was determined in a study of T-cell memory formation after mild COVID-19. Germline V gives CDR1 KGHDR, CDR2 SFDVKD. V gave up 3 bases and J gave up 3 bases, with 12 bases separating them. This CDR3 contains 15 residues. Each CDR3 protein is one row after TCRdb ran MiXCR on the 5' RACE reads. The sample yields 90,000 to 130,000 distinct CDR3 sequences, 15% to 20% seen once. The TCR was taken from a man younger than 35 who had mild COVID-19 (a few samples of this study predate the infection). Cell type and time point are not known. Material: PBMCs or a T cell subset sorted from them (not recorded which). The gene calls are TRBV24-1 and TRBJ2-3; D call uncertain. CDR3: CATSDQTGPTDTQYF. Here the CDR3 DNA reads TGTGCCACCAGTGATCAAACCGGACCTACAGATACGCAGTATTTT.